A selection of T cell receptor beta chains follows, all from one sample in a study of T cell responses to AZD1222 COVID-19 vaccine. TCRdb's table, derived via immunoSEQ multiplex PCR, lists solely in-frame clones and lacks some. Among 100,000 to 150,000 clones, 92% were seen once, and the ten largest hold approximately 7.9%. The sequenced sample was peripheral blood, obtained 28 days after the second AZD1222 dose. These receptors all come from an adult who received the AZD1222 COVID-19 vaccine. Both conserved end residues are part of each CDR3. The D gene is left open where the match is weak. The size of a clone is reported for some rows only, either as once, few or many, or as a class for expanded clones.

>-|TRBV29-1|TRBJ2-1|-
CSVAGVGSYNEQFF
TGCAGCGTTGCAGGGGTTGGGTCCTACAATGAGCAGTTCTTC
>-|TRBV28|TRBJ2-1|-
CASRGPRNEQFF
TGTGCCAGCAGGGGACCCCGCAATGAGCAGTTCTTC
>-|TRBV5-1|TRBJ2-6|-
CASSLNRVSGANVLTF
TGCGCCAGCAGCTTGAACAGGGTCTCTGGGGCCAACGTCCTGACTTTC
>-|TRBV5-3|TRBJ2-1|-
CARSQDYSDVNEQFF
TGTGCCAGAAGCCAGGACTACAGTGATGTGAATGAGCAGTTCTTC
>once|TRBV14|TRBJ1-2|-
CASSQDLIGTKSF
TGTGCCAGCAGCCAAGATCTGATCGGGACAAAGAGCTTC
>once|TRBV7-9|TRBJ1-2|-
CASRHLHPAYYGYTF
TGTGCCAGCAGGCACCTACACCCGGCGTACTATGGCTACACCTTC
>-|TRBV4-2|TRBJ2-3|TRBD2
CASSQDLRGGTDTQYF
TGTGCCAGCAGCCAAGATTTACGGGGGGGCACAGATACGCAGTATTTT
>-|TRBV28|TRBJ2-2|-
CASSPGLYYTGELFF
TGTGCCAGCAGCCCGGGACTCTATTACACCGGGGAGCTGTTTTTT
>-|TRBV2|TRBJ1-1|-
CASTLTGMNTEAFF
TGTGCCAGCACCCTAACAGGAATGAACACTGAAGCTTTCTTT
>-|TRBV15|TRBJ1-1|-
CATSNRENTEAFF
TGTGCCACCAGCAACAGGGAAAACACTGAAGCTTTCTTT
>-|TRBV5-6|TRBJ1-2|-
CASSLAGGPPYDYTF
TGTGCCAGCAGTTTAGCGGGGGGTCCCCCCTATGACTACACCTTC
>once|TRBV28|TRBJ1-4|TRBD1
CASTQGGLGNEKLFF
TGTGCCAGCACCCAGGGGGGCCTTGGTAATGAAAAACTGTTTTTT
>-|TRBV18|TRBJ2-1|-
CASSPQGEFYNEQFF
TGTGCCAGCTCACCACAAGGGGAATTCTACAATGAGCAGTTCTTC
>-|TRBV29-1|TRBJ1-5|TRBD1
CSVGDRVGQPQHF
TGCAGCGTTGGGGACAGGGTGGGTCAGCCCCAGCATTTT
>-|TRBV20-1|TRBJ2-1|-
CSAKTSRGEFF
TGCAGTGCTAAAACCTCTAGGGGGGAGTTCTTC
>-|TRBV25-1|TRBJ1-1|TRBD1
CASSEYLRQGTEAFF
TGTGCCAGCAGTGAATATTTAAGACAGGGTACTGAAGCTTTCTTT
>-|TRBV6-5|TRBJ1-2|TRBD1
CASSYRQGALGYTF
TGTGCCAGCAGTTATAGGCAGGGGGCGCTTGGCTACACCTTC
>-|TRBV28|TRBJ1-6|TRBD1
CASVTGSAPLHF
TGTGCCAGTGTGACAGGGAGCGCACCCCTCCACTTT
>-|TRBV18|TRBJ1-4|-
CASSPETPSGGKLFF
TGTGCCAGCTCACCGGAAACACCCTCGGGGGGGAAACTGTTTTTT
>-|TRBV15|TRBJ2-2|TRBD1
CATSRGRQGNTGELFF
TGTGCCACCAGCAGAGGTAGACAGGGGAACACCGGGGAGCTGTTTTTT
>-|TRBV5-1|TRBJ2-1|-
CASRYQPDSYNEQFF
TGCGCCAGCAGATATCAACCCGACTCCTACAATGAGCAGTTCTTC
>-|TRBV6-6|TRBJ1-1|-
CASLGNTEAFF
TGTGCCAGCCTGGGGAACACTGAAGCTTTCTTT
>-|TRBV13|TRBJ1-2|TRBD1
CASSLLAGGSYGYTF
TGTGCCAGCAGCTTGTTGGCAGGGGGAAGCTATGGCTACACCTTC
>-|TRBV28|TRBJ2-2|-
CASSSPGHPNTGELFF
TGTGCCAGCAGTTCTCCCGGACACCCGAACACCGGGGAGCTGTTTTTT
>once|TRBV3-1/TRBV3-2|TRBJ2-1|-
CASSRGVGYNEQFF
TGTGCCAGCAGCCGCGGAGTTGGGTACAATGAGCAGTTCTTC
>-|TRBV18|TRBJ1-3|-
CASSQNGGSGNTIYF
TGTGCCAGCTCCCAAAACGGGGGCTCTGGAAACACCATATATTTT
>-|TRBV2|TRBJ2-7|-
CASSVGSYEQYF
TGTGCCAGCAGTGTGGGCAGCTACGAGCAGTACTTC
>-|TRBV5-5|TRBJ1-1|-
CASSGVGDRTEAFF
TGTGCCAGCAGCGGGGTGGGAGACAGGACTGAAGCTTTCTTT
>-|TRBV7-2|TRBJ2-7|TRBD2
CASSTRTSAKTYEQYF
TGTGCCAGCAGCACCCGGACTAGCGCAAAAACCTACGAGCAGTACTTC
>-|TRBV2|TRBJ2-1|TRBD2
CASSETSGRASEQFF
TGTGCCAGCAGTGAAACTAGCGGGAGGGCCTCCGAGCAGTTCTTC
>-|TRBV28|TRBJ1-5|TRBD1
CASSPTGGEPQHF
TGTGCCAGCAGCCCGACAGGGGGCGAGCCCCAGCATTTT
>-|TRBV27|TRBJ1-5|TRBD1
CASRLGQLDNQPQHF
TGTGCCAGCAGACTGGGACAGCTCGACAATCAGCCCCAGCATTTT
>once|TRBV3-1/TRBV3-2|TRBJ1-4|-
CASSQPKGTGNEKLFF
TGTGCCAGCAGCCAACCCAAGGGAACAGGGAATGAAAAACTGTTTTTT
>-|TRBV6-5|TRBJ2-3|TRBD2
CASSYTSGGTDTQYF
TGTGCCAGCAGTTACACCTCCGGGGGGACAGATACGCAGTATTTT
>-|TRBV5-8|TRBJ2-3|TRBD1
CASSRPGTGRLGDTQYF
TGTGCCAGCAGCCGACCCGGGACAGGGAGGTTGGGCGATACGCAGTATTTT
>-|TRBV6-1|TRBJ2-7|-
CASSDLTLKQDLSYEQYF
TGTGCCAGCAGTGACCTTACCCTCAAACAGGACCTCTCCTACGAGCAGTACTTC
>-|TRBV4-2|TRBJ2-7|TRBD2
CASSQGREGYEQYF
TGTGCCAGCAGCCAAGGTCGGGAGGGCTACGAGCAGTACTTC
>-|TRBV3-1/TRBV3-2|TRBJ1-1|-
CASSQVWGAENTEAFF
TGTGCCAGCAGCCAAGTCTGGGGTGCGGAGAACACTGAAGCTTTCTTT
>-|TRBV19|TRBJ2-7|TRBD1
CASSTPGQIHEQYF
TGTGCCAGTAGTACCCCGGGACAGATCCACGAGCAGTACTTC
>-|TRBV3-1/TRBV3-2|TRBJ1-6|-
CASSQVGAHNSPLHF
TGTGCCAGCAGCCAAGTGGGGGCGCATAATTCACCCCTCCACTTT